This T cell receptor (beta chain) was sequenced in a study of T cells in tuberculosis. Sequencing used immunoSEQ multiplex PCR; TCRdb keeps in-frame clones, though not all of them. The sample records about 37,000 clones, approximately 90% being singletons. On this clone itself: Its antigen is currently unknown.

Described time point: new active TB diagnosis, blood taken before or within 7 days of starting treatment. Active tuberculosis patients were new diagnoses, HIV-seronegative, South African, and aged 18 years or older. Study outcomes and limitations: Smaller distances to GMM-specific TCRs suggested their expansion in active tuberculosis.

The material sequenced was PBMCs, taken at tuberculosis diagnosis. The sequence derives from an adult with tuberculosis.

CDR3 nucleotides: TGCAGCGTCGACCCTGGGACAGGGTCATATCGTATCTTCTATGGCTACACCTTC. Protein: CSVDPGTGSYRIFYGYTF. The chain combines TRBV29-1 with TRBJ1-2; 9 bases match TRBD1. The trim removed 6 bases at V and 4 bases at J, leaving 21 bases unmatched. The germline gives CDR1 SQVTM, CDR2 ANQGSEA. The CDR3 covers 18 residues.